Listed below are T cell receptor beta chains from one sample, sequenced in a study of shared T cell receptors in the human thymus. Only in-frame clones appear in the TCRdb table, and some are missing; sequencing was by immunoSEQ multiplex PCR. The data contain over 450,000 clones, 78% of them seen just once; the ten biggest clones take up 0.013%. The same specimen was also included in a second study, on human thymus T cells.

The material sequenced was thymocytes. These receptors originate from a boy under two years old with a congenital heart defect. Each CDR3 is given without its conserved first and last residue. The order of the fields is V gene, clone size, D gene, CDR3 protein. The D gene is left open where the match is weak. Not every row has a clone size; where given, it reads once, few, many or a size class.

v_gene: TRBV7-2
abundance: NA
d_gene: TRBD1
CDR3aa: ASSLVLSQGRGYT

v_gene: TRBV28
abundance: few
d_gene: NA
CDR3aa: ASSLQTGLSGNTIY

v_gene: TRBV28
abundance: NA
d_gene: TRBD1
CDR3aa: ASSFPSRGQGTYNEQF

v_gene: TRBV4-2
abundance: once
d_gene: TRBD2
CDR3aa: ASSTGLAGNNEQF

v_gene: TRBV14
abundance: few
d_gene: NA
CDR3aa: ASSPCPPDNEQF

v_gene: TRBV5-6
abundance: few
d_gene: TRBD1
CDR3aa: ASSFQQGKNTEAF

v_gene: TRBV28
abundance: NA
d_gene: TRBD2
CDR3aa: ATERDHTQY

v_gene: TRBV27
abundance: NA
d_gene: TRBD1
CDR3aa: ASTHLKGASYYEQY

v_gene: TRBV19
abundance: once
d_gene: TRBD2
CDR3aa: ASNAGTSAQETQY

v_gene: TRBV9
abundance: NA
d_gene: TRBD2
CDR3aa: ASSPIAGASYNEQF

v_gene: TRBV27
abundance: few
d_gene: TRBD2
CDR3aa: ASSSGTSQQY

v_gene: TRBV7-8
abundance: NA
d_gene: TRBD2
CDR3aa: ASRGGEARSTQY

v_gene: TRBV11-2
abundance: NA
d_gene: TRBD2
CDR3aa: ASSLDPSGRPLVTDTQY

v_gene: TRBV5-1
abundance: few
d_gene: TRBD1
CDR3aa: ASSLDQAGTGARTEAF

v_gene: TRBV19
abundance: NA
d_gene: TRBD2
CDR3aa: ATLAGANKQY

v_gene: TRBV6-1
abundance: few
d_gene: TRBD2
CDR3aa: ASSEGRESSYEQY

v_gene: TRBV5-5
abundance: few
d_gene: NA
CDR3aa: ASSRQEATYEQY

v_gene: TRBV25-1
abundance: NA
d_gene: NA
CDR3aa: ASSEWEQGYGYT

v_gene: TRBV5-1
abundance: NA
d_gene: NA
CDR3aa: ASTGGTGELF

v_gene: TRBV14
abundance: NA
d_gene: TRBD2
CDR3aa: ASSQDPREKAETQY

v_gene: TRBV14
abundance: NA
d_gene: NA
CDR3aa: ASSQDRSGRSSNQPQH

v_gene: TRBV4-1
abundance: NA
d_gene: NA
CDR3aa: ASSQVTANAGGYT

v_gene: TRBV19
abundance: few
d_gene: NA
CDR3aa: ASSGDNEQF

v_gene: TRBV12-5
abundance: NA
d_gene: TRBD1
CDR3aa: ASGNPRQGAKNEQY

v_gene: TRBV19
abundance: NA
d_gene: NA
CDR3aa: ASSIEEGSTEAF

v_gene: TRBV19
abundance: NA
d_gene: NA
CDR3aa: ASSILYPNLSYEQY

v_gene: TRBV7-2
abundance: NA
d_gene: TRBD1
CDR3aa: ASSYLRTGPSEQY

v_gene: TRBV27
abundance: once
d_gene: NA
CDR3aa: ASSLGGAKDTQY

v_gene: TRBV6-1
abundance: few
d_gene: TRBD1
CDR3aa: ASSDPGQVYNEQF

v_gene: TRBV11-2
abundance: once
d_gene: TRBD2
CDR3aa: ASSLDGLAGGLSTDTQY

v_gene: TRBV19
abundance: NA
d_gene: TRBD2
CDR3aa: ASRGLSGRAGRNEQF

v_gene: TRBV30
abundance: NA
d_gene: TRBD2
CDR3aa: AWSVRIAGGNEQY